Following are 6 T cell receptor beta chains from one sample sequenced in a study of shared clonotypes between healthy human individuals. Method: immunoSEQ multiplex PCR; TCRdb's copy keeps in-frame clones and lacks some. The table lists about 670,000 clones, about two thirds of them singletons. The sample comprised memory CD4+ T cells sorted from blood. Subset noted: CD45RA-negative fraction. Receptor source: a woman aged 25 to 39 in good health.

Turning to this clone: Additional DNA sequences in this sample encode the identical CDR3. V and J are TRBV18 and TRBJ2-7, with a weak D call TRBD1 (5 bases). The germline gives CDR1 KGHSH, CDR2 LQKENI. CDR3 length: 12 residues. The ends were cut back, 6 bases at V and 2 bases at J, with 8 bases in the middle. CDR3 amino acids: CASSPGTYEQYF. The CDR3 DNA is TGTGCCAGCTCTCCAGGGACCTACGAGCAGTACTTC.

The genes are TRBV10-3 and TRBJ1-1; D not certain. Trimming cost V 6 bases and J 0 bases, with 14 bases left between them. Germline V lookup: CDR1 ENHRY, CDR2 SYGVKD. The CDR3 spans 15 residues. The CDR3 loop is CAISLRGLVNTEAFF. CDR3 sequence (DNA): TGTGCCATCAGCCTGCGTGGTCTGGTGAACACTGAAGCTTTCTTT.

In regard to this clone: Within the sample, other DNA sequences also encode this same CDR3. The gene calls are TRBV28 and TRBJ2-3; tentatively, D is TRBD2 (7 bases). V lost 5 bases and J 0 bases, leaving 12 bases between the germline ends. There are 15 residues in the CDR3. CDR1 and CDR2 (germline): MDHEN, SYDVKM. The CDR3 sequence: CASSPRGASTDTQYF. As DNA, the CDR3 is TGTGCCAGCAGTCCCCGGGGGGCTAGCACAGATACGCAGTATTTT.

CDR3 loop: CASSLSKGGPGEQYF. The CDR3 DNA follows: TGCGCCAGCAGCTTGTCCAAGGGAGGGCCGGGAGAGCAGTACTTC. The V gene is TRBV5-1, the J gene TRBJ2-7; 7 bases are shared with TRBD2. The CDR3 runs to 15 residues. Germline lookup yields CDR1 SGHRS and CDR2 YFSETQ. Unmatched junction bases numbered 11, after V lost 1 base and J lost 7 bases.

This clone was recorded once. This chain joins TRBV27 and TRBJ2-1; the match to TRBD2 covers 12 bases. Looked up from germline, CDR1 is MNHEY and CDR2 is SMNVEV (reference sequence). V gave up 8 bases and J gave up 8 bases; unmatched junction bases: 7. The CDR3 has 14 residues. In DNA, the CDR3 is TGTGCCAGCGGGAGACTAGCGGGAGATGATGAGCAGTTCTTC. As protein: CASGRLAGDDEQFF.

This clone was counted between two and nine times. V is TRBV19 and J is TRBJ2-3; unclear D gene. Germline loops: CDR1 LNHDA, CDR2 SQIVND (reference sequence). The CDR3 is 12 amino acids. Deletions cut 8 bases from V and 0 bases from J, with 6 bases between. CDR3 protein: CASRKSTDTQYF. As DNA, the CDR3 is TGTGCCAGTCGGAAGAGCACAGATACGCAGTATTTT.